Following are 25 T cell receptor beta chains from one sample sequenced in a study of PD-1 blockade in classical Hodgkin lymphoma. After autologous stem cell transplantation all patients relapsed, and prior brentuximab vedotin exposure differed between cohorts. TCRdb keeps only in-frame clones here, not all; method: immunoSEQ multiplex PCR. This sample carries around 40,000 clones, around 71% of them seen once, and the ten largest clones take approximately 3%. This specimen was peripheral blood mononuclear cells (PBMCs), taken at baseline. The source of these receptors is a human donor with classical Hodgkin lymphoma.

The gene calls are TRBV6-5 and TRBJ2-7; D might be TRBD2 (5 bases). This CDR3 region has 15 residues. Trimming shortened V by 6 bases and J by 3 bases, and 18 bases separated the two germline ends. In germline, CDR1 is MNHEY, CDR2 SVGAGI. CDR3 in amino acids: CASSHRRTAIYEQYF. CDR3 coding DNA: TGTGCCAGCAGCCACCGGAGGACGGCTATCTACGAGCAGTACTTC.

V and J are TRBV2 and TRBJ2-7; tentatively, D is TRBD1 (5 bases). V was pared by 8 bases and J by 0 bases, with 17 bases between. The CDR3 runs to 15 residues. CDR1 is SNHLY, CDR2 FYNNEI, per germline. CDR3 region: CASSWMDTSSYEQYF. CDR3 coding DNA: TGTGCCAGCTCCTGGATGGACACAAGCTCCTACGAGCAGTACTTC.

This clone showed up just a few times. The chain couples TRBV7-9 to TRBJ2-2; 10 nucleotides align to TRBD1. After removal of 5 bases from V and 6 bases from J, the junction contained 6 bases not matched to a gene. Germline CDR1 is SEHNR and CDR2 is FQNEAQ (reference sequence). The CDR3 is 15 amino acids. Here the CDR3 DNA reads TGTGCCAGCAGCCCTTTGGGGACAGGGGCCGGGGAGCTGTTTTTT. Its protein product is CASSPLGTGAGELFF.

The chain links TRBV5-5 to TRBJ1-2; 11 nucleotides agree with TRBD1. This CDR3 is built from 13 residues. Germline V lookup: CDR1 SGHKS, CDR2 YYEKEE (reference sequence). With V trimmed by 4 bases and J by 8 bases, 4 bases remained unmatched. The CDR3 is CASSEDRGHGYTF. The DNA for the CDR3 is TGTGCCAGCAGCGAGGACAGGGGGCACGGCTACACCTTC. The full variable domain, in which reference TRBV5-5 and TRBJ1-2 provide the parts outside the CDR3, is DAGVTQSPTHLIKTRGQQVTLRCSPISGHKSVSWYQQVLGQGPQFIFQYYEKEERGRGNFPDRFSARQFPNYSSELNVNALLLGDSALYLCASSEDRGHGYTFGSGTRLTVV.

CDR3 sequence reads: CASSSWSAELPGYTF. The CDR3 bases are TGTGCCAGCAGCTCGTGGTCCGCAGAACTGCCTGGCTACACCTTC. The J gene is TRBJ1-2, the V gene TRBV5-6; D gene ambiguous. The CDR3 is 15 amino acids. Looked up from germline, CDR1 is SGHDT and CDR2 is YYEEEE. With 3 bases removed from V and 7 bases from J, the gap between germline ends came to 19 bases.

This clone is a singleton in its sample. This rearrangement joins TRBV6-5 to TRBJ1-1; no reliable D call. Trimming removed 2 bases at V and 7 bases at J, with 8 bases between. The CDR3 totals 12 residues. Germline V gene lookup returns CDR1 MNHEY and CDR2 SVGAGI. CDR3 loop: CASSYTRIEAFF. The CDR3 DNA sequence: TGTGCCAGCAGTTACACGCGGATTGAAGCTTTCTTT.

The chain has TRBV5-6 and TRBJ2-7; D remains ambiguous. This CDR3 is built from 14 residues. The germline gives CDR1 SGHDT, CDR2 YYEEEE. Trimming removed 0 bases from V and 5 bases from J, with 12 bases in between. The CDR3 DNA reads TGTGCCAGCAGCTTGGGCGCCTCTTCCGACGAGCAGTACTTC. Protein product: CASSLGASSDEQYF.

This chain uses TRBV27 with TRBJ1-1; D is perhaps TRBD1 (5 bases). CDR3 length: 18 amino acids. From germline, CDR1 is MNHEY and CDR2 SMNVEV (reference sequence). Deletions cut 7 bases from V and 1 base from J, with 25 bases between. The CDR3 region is CASTKAEWGNVRNTEAFF. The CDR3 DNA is TGTGCCAGCACGAAAGCGGAGTGGGGGAATGTAAGGAACACTGAAGCTTTCTTT.

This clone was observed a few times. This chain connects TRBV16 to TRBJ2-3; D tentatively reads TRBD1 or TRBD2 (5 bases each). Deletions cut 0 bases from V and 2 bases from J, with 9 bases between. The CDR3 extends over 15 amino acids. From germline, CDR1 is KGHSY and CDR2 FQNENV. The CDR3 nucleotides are TGTGCCAGCAGCCAATCTGGGGGAATCACAGATACGCAGTATTTT. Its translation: CASSQSGGITDTQYF.

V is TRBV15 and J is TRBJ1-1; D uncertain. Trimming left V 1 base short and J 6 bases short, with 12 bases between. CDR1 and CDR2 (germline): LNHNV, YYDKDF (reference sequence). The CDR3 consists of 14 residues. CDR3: CATSRGGLSPEAFF. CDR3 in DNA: TGTGCCACCAGCAGAGGAGGTTTAAGCCCTGAAGCTTTCTTT.

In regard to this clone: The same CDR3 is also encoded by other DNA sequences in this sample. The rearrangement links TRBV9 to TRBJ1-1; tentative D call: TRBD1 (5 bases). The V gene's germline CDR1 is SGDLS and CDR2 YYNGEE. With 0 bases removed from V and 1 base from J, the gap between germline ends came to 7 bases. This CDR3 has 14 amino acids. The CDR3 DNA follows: TGTGCCAGCAGCGTAGTCGGGGCGAACACTGAAGCTTTCTTT. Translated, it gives CASSVVGANTEAFF.

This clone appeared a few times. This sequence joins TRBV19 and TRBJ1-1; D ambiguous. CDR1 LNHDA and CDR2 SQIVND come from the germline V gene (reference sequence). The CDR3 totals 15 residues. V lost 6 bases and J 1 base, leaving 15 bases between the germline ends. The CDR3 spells CASSALSGKNTEAFF. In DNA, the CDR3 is TGTGCCAGTAGCGCCCTAAGTGGGAAGAACACTGAAGCTTTCTTT.

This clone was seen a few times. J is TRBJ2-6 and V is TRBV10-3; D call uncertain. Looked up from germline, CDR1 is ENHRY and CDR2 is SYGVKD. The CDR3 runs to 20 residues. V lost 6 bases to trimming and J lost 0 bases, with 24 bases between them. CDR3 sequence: CAIRRDKTTRFNSGANVLTF. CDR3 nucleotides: TGTGCCATCAGGAGAGACAAGACCACAAGATTCAACTCTGGGGCCAACGTCCTGACTTTC.

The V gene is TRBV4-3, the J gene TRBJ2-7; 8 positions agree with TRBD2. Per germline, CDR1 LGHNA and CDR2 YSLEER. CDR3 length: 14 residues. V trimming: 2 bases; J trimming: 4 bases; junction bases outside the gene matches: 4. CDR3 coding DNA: TGCGCCAGCAGCCAATACGGGGGGGCATACGAGCAGTACTTC. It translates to CASSQYGGAYEQYF.

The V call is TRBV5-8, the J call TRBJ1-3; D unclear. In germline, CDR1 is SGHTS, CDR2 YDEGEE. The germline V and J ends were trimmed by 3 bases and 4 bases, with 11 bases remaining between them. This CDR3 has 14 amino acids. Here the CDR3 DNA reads TGTGCCAGCAGCTCGGACCGCGGAGGAAACACCATATATTTT. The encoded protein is CASSSDRGGNTIYF. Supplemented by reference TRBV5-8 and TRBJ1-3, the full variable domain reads EAGVTQSPTHLIKTRGQQATLRCSPISGHTSVYWYQQALGLGLQFLLWYDEGEERNRGNFPPRFSGRQFPNYSSELNVNALELEDSALYLCASSSDRGGNTIYFGEGSWLTVV.

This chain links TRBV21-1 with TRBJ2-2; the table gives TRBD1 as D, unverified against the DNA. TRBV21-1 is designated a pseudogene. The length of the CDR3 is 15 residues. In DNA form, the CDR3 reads TGTGCCAGCAGCAAACCGGACAGGGTTACCGGGGAGCTGTTTTTT. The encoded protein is CASSKPDRVTGELFF.

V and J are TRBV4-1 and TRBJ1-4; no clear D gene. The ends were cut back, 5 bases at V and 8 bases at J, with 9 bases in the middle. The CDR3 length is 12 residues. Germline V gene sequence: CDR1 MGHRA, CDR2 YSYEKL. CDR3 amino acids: CASSSPPEKLFF. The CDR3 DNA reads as TGCGCCAGCAGCTCTCCTCCGGAAAAACTGTTTTTT.

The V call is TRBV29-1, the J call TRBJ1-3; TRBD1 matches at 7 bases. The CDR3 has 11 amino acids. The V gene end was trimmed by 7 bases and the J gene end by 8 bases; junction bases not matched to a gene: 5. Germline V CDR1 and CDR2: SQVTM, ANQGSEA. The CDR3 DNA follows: TGCAGCGCGCGGCAGGGGGACACCATATATTTT. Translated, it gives CSARQGDTIYF.

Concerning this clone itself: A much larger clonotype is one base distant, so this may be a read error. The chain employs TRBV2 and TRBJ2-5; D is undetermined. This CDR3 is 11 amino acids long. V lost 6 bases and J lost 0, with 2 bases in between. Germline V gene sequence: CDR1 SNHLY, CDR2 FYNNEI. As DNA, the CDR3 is TGTGCCAGCAGGTACCAAGAGACCCAGTACTTC. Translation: CASRYQETQYF.

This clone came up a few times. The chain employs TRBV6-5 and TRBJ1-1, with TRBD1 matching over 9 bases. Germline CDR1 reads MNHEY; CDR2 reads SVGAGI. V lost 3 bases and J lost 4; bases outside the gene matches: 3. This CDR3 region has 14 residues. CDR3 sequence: CASSYGTGRTEAFF. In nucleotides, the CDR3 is TGTGCCAGCAGTTATGGGACAGGGCGCACTGAAGCTTTCTTT.

Here the CDR3 reads CASSVGSTSGRWDTGELFF. CDR3 nucleotide sequence: TGTGCCAGCAGCGTAGGGAGTACTAGCGGGAGGTGGGACACCGGGGAGCTGTTTTTT. The chain links TRBV9 to TRBJ2-2; 12 bases match TRBD2. The V gene end was trimmed by 0 bases and the J gene end by 3 bases; junction bases not matched to a gene: 9. Germline values: CDR1 SGDLS, CDR2 YYNGEE. The CDR3 loop spans 19 amino acids.

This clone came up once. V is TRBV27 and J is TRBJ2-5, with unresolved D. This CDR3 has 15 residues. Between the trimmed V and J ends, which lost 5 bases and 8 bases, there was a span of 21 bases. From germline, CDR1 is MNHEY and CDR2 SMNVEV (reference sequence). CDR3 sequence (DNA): TGTGCCAGCAGTCGCCGGCTCGAGCTTGTTGAAACCCAGTACTTC. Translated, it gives CASSRRLELVETQYF.

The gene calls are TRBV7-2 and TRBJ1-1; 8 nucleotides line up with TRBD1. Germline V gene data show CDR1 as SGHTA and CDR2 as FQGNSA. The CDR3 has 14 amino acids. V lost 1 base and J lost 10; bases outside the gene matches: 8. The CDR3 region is CASSLDGQGFGAFF. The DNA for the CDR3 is TGTGCCAGCAGCTTAGATGGACAGGGATTCGGAGCTTTCTTT.

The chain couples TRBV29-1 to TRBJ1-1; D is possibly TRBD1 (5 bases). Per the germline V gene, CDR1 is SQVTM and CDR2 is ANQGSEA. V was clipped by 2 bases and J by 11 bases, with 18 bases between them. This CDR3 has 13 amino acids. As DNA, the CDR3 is TGCAGCGTTGAACGTCGGGGGTCGGTTGTCGCTTTCTTT. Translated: CSVERRGSVVAFF.

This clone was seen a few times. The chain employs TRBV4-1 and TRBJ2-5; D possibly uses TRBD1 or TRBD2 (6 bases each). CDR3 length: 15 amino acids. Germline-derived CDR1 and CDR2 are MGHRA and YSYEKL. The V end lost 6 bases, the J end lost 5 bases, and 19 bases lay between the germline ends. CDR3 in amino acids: CASSQASGAVETQYF. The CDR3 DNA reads TGCGCCAGCAGTCAGGCATCGGGGGCGGTGGAGACCCAGTACTTC.